The 15 T cell receptor gamma chains below come from one sample, sequenced in a study of Vδ1+ human thymocytes. Antigen specificity for these receptors is unknown. Study-wide results and caveats: Thymic TRG and TRD repertoires appeared highly polyclonal, with Gaussian CDR3 length distributions.

Sequences come from RNA converted to cDNA by reverse transcription. CDR3 amplicons came from multiplex PCR with pooled V-gene forward and constant-region reverse primers. TCRdb ran CATT on the multiplex PCR reads. Seen here are 10,000 to 13,000 gamma-chain clones, about 40% observed once, and the top ten hold 2%. Sequencing used Vdelta1+ gamma-delta thymocytes from the thymus. Noted subset: FACS-sorted CD3+ TCRalphabeta- TCRVdelta1+ TCRVdelta2- thymocytes. Receptors originate from a boy under two years old who had congenital heart surgery.

This chain uses TRGV5 with TRGJP2. The J gene is absent in TCRdb and was assigned here via DNA matching to germline. The CDR3 has 14 amino acids. V trimming: 3 bases; J trimming: 5 bases; junction bases outside the gene matches: 6. Germline V lookup: CDR1 VINAFY, CDR2 YDVSNSKD. In DNA, the CDR3 is TGTGCCACCTGGGACCCGGGCAGTGATTGGATCAAGACGTTT. Translating gives CATWDPGSDWIKTF.

The V call is TRGV8, the J call TRGJ1 or TRGJ2. The J segment lost 1 base and the V segment lost 5 bases, leaving 2 bases of the junction unmatched. The CDR3 consists of 12 residues. Per the germline V gene, CDR1 is VENAVY and CDR2 is YDSYNSRV. The CDR3 sequence: CATWANYYKKLF. CDR3 nucleotides: TGTGCCACCTGGGCCAATTATTATAAGAAACTCTTT.

The chain has TRGV9 and TRGJP1. V was pared by 0 bases and J by 7 bases, with 5 bases of the junction left unmatched. The CDR3 has 14 residues. Germline V CDR1 and CDR2: GITISATS, ISYDGTV (reference sequence). CDR3 nucleotides: TGTGCCTTGTGGGAGGTGCGGGGTGGTTGGTTCAAGATATTT. Translating it yields CALWEVRGGWFKIF.

V gene TRGV9 combines with J gene TRGJ1 or TRGJ2. The J segment lost 3 bases and the V segment lost 5 bases, leaving 10 bases of the junction unmatched. Germline CDR1 is GITISATS and CDR2 is ISYDGTV (reference sequence). There are 14 residues in the CDR3. The CDR3 loop reads CALWGLKGYYKKLF. In DNA form, the CDR3 reads TGTGCCTTGTGGGGGTTAAAAGGTTATTATAAGAAACTCTTT.

This clone was seen more than once but under ten times. The V call is TRGV4, the J call TRGJ1 or TRGJ2. Trimming cost V 4 bases and J 15 bases; bases outside gene matches: 9. Germline V gives CDR1 EGSTGY, CDR2 YDSYTSSV. CDR3 size: 10 residues. CDR3 amino acids: CATWDFLRLF. CDR3 DNA sequence: TGTGCCACCTGGGACTTCCTCAGACTCTTT.

The V call is TRGV4, the J call TRGJ1 or TRGJ2. The J gene comes from matching the DNA to germline here; TCRdb lacks it. CDR1 and CDR2 from the germline V gene are EGSTGY and YDSYTSSV. V gave up 0 bases and J gave up 3 bases; unmatched junction bases: 5. The CDR3 consists of 14 residues. In DNA, the CDR3 is TGTGCCACCTGGGATGGGCGGGGTTATTATAAGAAACTCTTT. Amino acids: CATWDGRGYYKKLF.

This clone was seen a few times. V is TRGV9 and J is TRGJ1 or TRGJ2. The CDR3 sequence is 10 residues long. V lost 0 bases and J lost 14; bases outside the gene matches: 4. Germline V gives CDR1 GITISATS, CDR2 ISYDGTV (reference sequence). CDR3 DNA: TGTGCCTTGTGGGAGGTGCACCAACTCTTT. It yields the protein CALWEVHQLF.

This clone was seen a few times. The chain joins TRGV4 to TRGJ1 or TRGJ2. In the absence of a J gene in TCRdb, the DNA was matched to germline to assign it here. Per the germline V gene, CDR1 is EGSTGY and CDR2 is YDSYTSSV. The CDR3 extends over 12 amino acids. V was clipped by 2 bases and J by 4 bases; unmatched bases: 2. CDR3 sequence reads: CATWDAYYKKLF. Written as DNA, the CDR3 is TGTGCCACCTGGGATGCGTATTATAAGAAACTCTTT.

Points on this clone: An end of the junction does not agree with germline; a read error may underlie this. J is TRGJ1 or TRGJ2 and V is TRGV4. Matching the DNA to germline supplied the J gene, which TCRdb does not give. The germline V gene has CDR1 EGSTGY and CDR2 YDSYTSSV. The CDR3 has 13 residues. CDR3 sequence reads: CATWYGGSYKKLF. The CDR3 DNA is TGTGCCACCTGGTATGGGGGGAGTTATAAGAAACTCTTT.

The chain combines TRGV3 with TRGJ1 or TRGJ2. The J gene is absent in TCRdb and was assigned here via DNA matching to germline. The germline CDR1 and CDR2 sequences are VTNTFY and YDVSTARD (reference sequence). J lost 3 bases, V lost 0 bases, and 8 bases had no gene match. The CDR3 is 15 amino acids. CDR3 residues: CATWDRRLRYYKKLF. CDR3 sequence (DNA): TGTGCCACCTGGGACAGGCGCCTCCGTTATTATAAGAAACTCTTT.

On this clone itself: Other DNA variants within this sample encode the same CDR3. The chain has TRGV4 and TRGJ1 or TRGJ2. V shed 1 base and J 6 bases; nucleotides not matched to a gene: 6. Germline V lookup: CDR1 EGSTGY, CDR2 YDSYTSSV. This CDR3 comprises 13 residues. The CDR3 sequence: CATWDGRGYKKLF. As DNA, the CDR3 is TGTGCCACCTGGGATGGTAGGGGTTATAAGAAACTCTTT.

The sample holds a few counts of this clone. Additional DNA sequences in this sample encode the identical CDR3. This chain links TRGV9 with TRGJ1 or TRGJ2. Trimming at V came to 0 bases and at J to 5 bases, leaving 4 bases not matched to a gene. The CDR3 is 13 residues long. Germline V gene lookup returns CDR1 GITISATS and CDR2 ISYDGTV (reference sequence). The CDR3, as DNA: TGTGCCTTGTGGGAGGTGCATCATTATAAGAAACTCTTT. Translated, it gives CALWEVHHYKKLF.

A few counts support this clone. The same CDR3 can be traced to other DNA sequences in this sample. V is TRGV5 and J is TRGJ1 or TRGJ2. V lost 0 bases, J lost 7 bases, and 9 bases stayed unmatched. Germline loops: CDR1 VINAFY, CDR2 YDVSNSKD. The CDR3 spans 14 residues. Here the CDR3 DNA reads TGTGCCACCTGGGACAGGCGAAGACGGTATAAGAAACTCTTT. This encodes CATWDRRRRYKKLF.

The V gene is TRGV4, the J gene TRGJ1 or TRGJ2. This CDR3 is 12 amino acids long. Germline CDR1 reads EGSTGY; CDR2 reads YDSYTSSV. After removal of 5 bases from V and 4 bases from J, the junction contained 5 bases not matched to a gene. This CDR3 is CATWGPYYKKLF. The DNA for the CDR3 is TGTGCCACCTGGGGCCCATATTATAAGAAACTCTTT.

V usage is TRGV8 and J usage is TRGJ1 or TRGJ2. The J gene was not available in TCRdb and was assigned here by matching the DNA to germline segments. Germline V gene lookup returns CDR1 VENAVY and CDR2 YDSYNSRV. CDR3 length: 14 residues. The V segment lost 1 base and the J segment 0 bases; nucleotides outside the gene matches: 3. The CDR3 DNA follows: TGTGCCACCTGGGATAGTTTGAATTATTATAAGAAACTCTTT. It specifies CATWDSLNYYKKLF.